The 26 T cell receptor beta chains listed next were all sequenced from one sample in a study of blood T cell repertoires in COVID-19 (TCRdb year 2020). Library method: the immunoSEQ multiplex PCR assay. TCRdb retrieved this table from immuneACCESS and kept in-frame rearrangements only. Not all clones are present; in checked studies, unresolved V genes account for under half, and no reason is known for the remainder. Here the sample has fewer than 300,000 clones; around four fifths occur a single time. Together, the top ten hold approximately 10% of the sample. Material: peripheral blood. These receptors all stem from a woman aged 45-59 years who had recovered from COVID-19.

V and J are TRBV4-3 and TRBJ2-3; the match to TRBD2 covers 7 bases. V trimming: 3 bases; J trimming: 8 bases; junction bases outside the gene matches: 8. Germline CDR1 is LGHNA and CDR2 is YSLEER. The CDR3 runs to 14 residues. This CDR3 reads CASSQGGMWATQYF. The CDR3 nucleotides read TGCGCCAGCAGCCAGGGAGGGATGTGGGCTACGCAGTATTTT.

The V and J genes are TRBV27 and TRBJ1-1; D gene ambiguous. This CDR3 has 13 residues. Germline V gene lookup returns CDR1 MNHEY and CDR2 SMNVEV (reference sequence). The V gene lost 0 bases and the J gene lost 4 bases, with 6 bases spanning the gap. The CDR3 loop reads CASSLSPRTEAFF. The CDR3 DNA sequence: TGTGCCAGCAGTTTATCCCCTCGCACTGAAGCTTTCTTT.

This chain connects TRBV16 to TRBJ1-2; D uncertain. Germline V CDR1 and CDR2: KGHSY, FQNENV. CDR3 length: 16 amino acids. The V end was cut by 0 bases, the J end by 0 bases, with 11 bases between. CDR3 residues: CASSQSRGRTNYGYTF. The CDR3 DNA follows: TGTGCCAGCAGCCAATCGAGAGGGCGGACTAACTATGGCTACACCTTC.

The rearrangement links TRBV5-1 to TRBJ2-1; 9 nucleotides line up with TRBD2. This CDR3 contains 16 residues. Germline CDR1 reads SGHRS; CDR2 reads YFSETQ. The ends lost 3 bases at V and 5 bases at J; junction bases unmatched: 9. CDR3 amino acids: CASSWGLAGQNNEQFF. The CDR3, as DNA: TGCGCCAGCAGCTGGGGGCTAGCGGGGCAAAACAATGAGCAGTTCTTC.

The V call is TRBV6-5, the J call TRBJ2-2; 11 bases match TRBD1. The CDR3 contains 14 residues. The junction had 4 bases not matched to a gene; V was cut back by 6 bases and J by 7 bases. From germline, CDR1 is MNHEY and CDR2 SVGAGI. The CDR3 bases are TGTGCCAGCAGGAGGACAGGGGGCCTCGGGGAGCTGTTTTTT. Encoded protein: CASRRTGGLGELFF.

The V call is TRBV25-1, the J call TRBJ1-2; no firm D call. From germline, CDR1 is MGHDK and CDR2 SYGVNS. Trimming cost V 4 bases and J 4 bases, with 7 bases left between them. The CDR3 has 12 residues. The CDR3 reads CASSGWAYGYTF. CDR3 nucleotide sequence: TGTGCCAGCAGTGGGTGGGCCTATGGCTACACCTTC.

A few counts support this clone. The J gene is TRBJ1-1, the V gene TRBV7-9; TRBD1 is a possible D gene (6 bases). Per the germline V gene, CDR1 is SEHNR and CDR2 is FQNEAQ (reference sequence). This CDR3 contains 14 residues. Trimming pared 5 bases from V and 2 bases from J, leaving 12 bases between. The CDR3, as DNA: TGTGCCAGCAGCAGGGGCAGGGGAAACACTGAAGCTTTCTTT. Its protein is CASSRGRGNTEAFF.

The V call is TRBV10-3, the J call TRBJ2-2; TRBD1 aligns across 8 bases. Germline V lookup: CDR1 ENHRY, CDR2 SYGVKD. This CDR3 has 15 residues. J lost 2 bases, V lost 6 bases, and 5 bases had no gene match. The CDR3 reads CAIRPGQGNTGELFF. CDR3 DNA: TGTGCCATCAGACCCGGACAGGGAAACACCGGGGAGCTGTTTTTT.

V and J are TRBV3-1 (or the pseudogene TRBV3-2) and TRBJ1-1; D is unclear. The CDR3 runs to 12 residues. Deletions cut 4 bases from V and 3 bases from J, with 6 bases between. CDR1 is LGHDT and CDR2 is YNNKEL in the germline V gene (reference sequence). The CDR3 spells CASSPGDTEAFF. CDR3 DNA: TGTGCCAGCAGCCCCGGAGACACTGAAGCTTTCTTT.

The V and J genes are TRBV19 and TRBJ2-5; TRBD2 matches at 15 bases. Per the germline V gene, CDR1 is LNHDA and CDR2 is SQIVND (reference sequence). This CDR3 has 14 amino acids. The V segment lost 5 bases and the J segment 9 bases; nucleotides outside the gene matches: 4. The CDR3 DNA reads as TGTGCCAGTAGTCTTGGACTAGCGGGGGGGCCCCAGTACTTC. It encodes CASSLGLAGGPQYF.

The V call is TRBV28, the J call TRBJ1-4; no clear D gene. Germline V CDR1 and CDR2: MDHEN, SYDVKM. V was clipped by 3 bases and J by 5 bases, with 10 bases between them. The CDR3 extends over 14 amino acids. In DNA, the CDR3 is TGTGCCAGCAGTTTCCGAGTCGTAAATGAAAAACTGTTTTTT. This gives the protein CASSFRVVNEKLFF.

V is TRBV7-2 and J is TRBJ2-3, with 16 bases that match TRBD2. The germline gives CDR1 SGHTA, CDR2 FQGNSA. J gave up 6 bases and V 5 bases, and 8 bases lay outside the gene matches. The CDR3 covers 17 residues. For the CDR3, the DNA is TGTGCCAGCAGCCCGGGACTAGCGGGGGGGTCTTACGATACGCAGTATTTT. Its protein product is CASSPGLAGGSYDTQYF.

V and J are TRBV6-6 and TRBJ2-7; 7 bases are a match to TRBD1. Germline loops: CDR1 MNHNY, CDR2 SVGAGI (reference sequence). The trim removed 6 bases at V and 1 base at J, leaving 3 bases unmatched. The CDR3 is made up of 13 amino acids. The CDR3 loop reads CASRGQESYEQYF. The CDR3 bases are TGTGCCAGCAGAGGACAGGAATCCTACGAGCAGTACTTC.

The chain combines TRBV5-1 with TRBJ2-5; 11 bases line up with TRBD2. Germline loops: CDR1 SGHRS, CDR2 YFSETQ. The J segment lost 3 bases and the V segment lost 3 bases, leaving 7 bases of the junction unmatched. The CDR3 is made up of 16 amino acids. The CDR3 loop reads CASSWGTSGREETQYF. The CDR3 DNA reads as TGCGCCAGCAGCTGGGGGACTAGCGGAAGAGAAGAGACCCAGTACTTC.

This sequence joins TRBV5-5 and TRBJ2-7, with TRBD2 as a possible D gene (6 bases). V dropped 3 bases and J dropped 4 bases, with 8 bases sitting between them. Germline CDR1 reads SGHKS; CDR2 reads YYEKEE (reference sequence). The length of the CDR3 is 12 residues. The CDR3 bases are TGTGCCAGCAGCTGGGGGGATTACGAGCAGTACTTC. Amino acid sequence: CASSWGDYEQYF. Looking up the rest from reference TRBV5-5 and TRBJ2-7 gives the full variable domain: DAGVTQSPTHLIKTRGQQVTLRCSPISGHKSVSWYQQVLGQGPQFIFQYYEKEERGRGNFPDRFSARQFPNYSSELNVNALLLGDSALYLCASSWGDYEQYFGPGTRLTVT.

This chain connects TRBV6-5 to TRBJ2-2, with 8 bases lining up with TRBD1. Trimming cost V 5 bases and J 8 bases; bases outside gene matches: 10. Germline V gene lookup returns CDR1 MNHEY and CDR2 SVGAGI. The CDR3 runs to 15 residues. CDR3 sequence: CASSPQGAPPGELFF. CDR3 DNA: TGTGCCAGCAGTCCCCAGGGGGCGCCCCCAGGGGAGCTGTTTTTT.

The chain carries TRBV30 and TRBJ1-4; D is perhaps TRBD1 (5 bases). Germline V gene data show CDR1 as GTSNPN and CDR2 as SVGIG (reference sequence). V gave up 2 bases and J gave up 7 bases, with 8 bases separating them. The length of the CDR3 is 12 residues. This CDR3 reads CAWSMGGEKLFF. In DNA form, the CDR3 reads TGTGCCTGGAGTATGGGGGGTGAAAAACTGTTTTTT. The entire variable domain, with the rest obtained from reference TRBV30 and TRBJ1-4, is as follows: SQTIHQWPATLVQPVGSPLSLECTVEGTSNPNLYWYRQAAGRGLQLLFYSVGIGQISSEVPQNLSASRPQDRQFILSSKKLLLSDSGFYLCAWSMGGEKLFFGSGTQLSVL.

Concerning this clone itself: The same CDR3 also results from other DNA sequences found in this sample. The genes are TRBV2 and TRBJ1-6; 9 bases fit TRBD1. Germline V gene lookup returns CDR1 SNHLY and CDR2 FYNNEI. Trimming took 6 bases from V and 7 from J; bases not matched to a gene: 1. The CDR3 extends over 13 amino acids. The CDR3 DNA is TGTGCCAGCAGCGGACAGGGGAATTCACCCCTCCACTTT. Residues: CASSGQGNSPLHF.

V usage is TRBV30 and J usage is TRBJ1-4; the D gene is possibly TRBD1 (6 bases). Germline V CDR1 and CDR2: GTSNPN, SVGIG (reference sequence). CDR3 size: 15 residues. Between the trimmed V and J ends, which lost 1 base and 3 bases, there was a span of 12 bases. The CDR3 loop is CAWSAMGQANEKLFF. The CDR3 nucleotides read TGTGCCTGGAGTGCCATGGGACAAGCTAATGAAAAACTGTTTTTT.

V is TRBV28 and J is TRBJ2-7, with a tentative D call TRBD1 (6 bases). V lost 6 bases, J lost 0 bases, and 12 bases lay in between. The CDR3 sequence is 14 residues long. Germline V lookup: CDR1 MDHEN, CDR2 SYDVKM. In DNA, the CDR3 is TGTGCCAGCAGAAGGACAGTGAGCTCCTACGAGCAGTACTTC. It translates to CASRRTVSSYEQYF.

The gene calls are TRBV11-2 and TRBJ2-1; 13 positions match TRBD2. The trim removed 4 bases at V and 7 bases at J, leaving 7 bases unmatched. This CDR3 comprises 16 residues. Germline V CDR1 and CDR2: SGHAT, FQNNGV. The CDR3 DNA follows: TGTGCCAGCAGCTCACAGACGGGACTAGCGGGAAATGAGCAGTTCTTC. Its protein product is CASSSQTGLAGNEQFF.

The rearrangement links TRBV7-9 to TRBJ1-1, with D possibly TRBD1 on 5 matching bases. This CDR3 has 11 amino acids. The V gene's germline CDR1 is SEHNR and CDR2 FQNEAQ (reference sequence). The V end lost 6 bases, the J end lost 12 bases, and 14 bases lay between the germline ends. The CDR3 sequence: CASRRDSRTFF. The CDR3 DNA follows: TGTGCCAGCAGACGGGACTCCCGGACTTTCTTT.

The chain carries TRBV5-4 and TRBJ2-1, with D tentatively TRBD1 (5 bases). Looked up from germline, CDR1 is SGHNT and CDR2 is YYREEE (reference sequence). This CDR3 comprises 13 residues. Trimming stripped 3 bases from V and 5 bases from J, with 9 bases between. The CDR3 loop is CASSSRQNNEQFF. In DNA form, the CDR3 reads TGTGCCAGCAGCTCAAGACAGAACAATGAGCAGTTCTTC. Drawing the rest from reference TRBV5-4 and TRBJ2-1, the complete variable domain is ETGVTQSPTHLIKTRGQQVTLRCSSQSGHNTVSWYQQALGQGPQFIFQYYREEENGRGNFPPRFSGLQFPNYSSELNVNALELDDSALYLCASSSRQNNEQFFGPGTRLTVL.

In this sample, this clone turned up a few times. The chain uses TRBV6-1 and TRBJ2-7; TRBD2 matches at 10 bases. Trimming at V came to 2 bases and at J to 4 bases, leaving 5 bases not matched to a gene. The CDR3 sequence is 15 residues long. CDR1 and CDR2 from the germline V gene are MNHNS and SASEGT. The CDR3 region has the DNA TGTGCCAGCAGTGAACCTAGCGGGAGTAGGTACGAGCAGTACTTC. As protein: CASSEPSGSRYEQYF.

This rearrangement joins TRBV27 to TRBJ2-3, with D tentatively TRBD1 (5 bases). Trimming left V 7 bases short and J 10 bases short, with 12 bases between. Germline V CDR1 and CDR2: MNHEY, SMNVEV (reference sequence). The CDR3 is 11 amino acids. The CDR3 DNA follows: TGTGCCAGCATCCAAGGCAGGGCGCAGTATTTT. It is translated as CASIQGRAQYF.

J is TRBJ2-1 and V is TRBV7-2; D gene ambiguous. This CDR3 is 16 amino acids long. V lost 4 bases and J lost 10, with 23 bases in between. Germline lookup yields CDR1 SGHTA and CDR2 FQGNSA. The CDR3 spells CASSSPSSVRVREQFF. The CDR3 coding sequence is TGTGCCAGCAGCTCACCATCTTCGGTCCGGGTTAGAGAGCAGTTCTTC.